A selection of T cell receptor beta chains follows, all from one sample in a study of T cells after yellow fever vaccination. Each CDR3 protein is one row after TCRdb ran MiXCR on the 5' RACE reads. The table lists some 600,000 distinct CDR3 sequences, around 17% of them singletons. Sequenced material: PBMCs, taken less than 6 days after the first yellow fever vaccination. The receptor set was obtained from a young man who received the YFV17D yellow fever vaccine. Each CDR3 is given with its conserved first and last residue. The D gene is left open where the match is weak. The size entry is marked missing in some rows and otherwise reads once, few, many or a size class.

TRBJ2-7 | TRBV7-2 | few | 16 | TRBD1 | CASSFTGTGVSYEQYF | TGTGCCAGCAGCTTTACCGGGACAGGGGTATCGTACGAGCAGTACTTC
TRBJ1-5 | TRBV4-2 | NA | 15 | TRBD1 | CASSQEDRGFQPQHF | TGTGCCAGCAGCCAAGAGGACAGGGGGTTTCAGCCCCAGCATTTT
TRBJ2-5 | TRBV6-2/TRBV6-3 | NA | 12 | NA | CASTDSLETQYF | TGTGCCAGCACCGACAGCCTCGAGACCCAGTACTTC
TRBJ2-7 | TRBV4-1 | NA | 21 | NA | CASSQFMPGLPFMGVSYEQYF | TGCGCCAGCAGCCAATTCATGCCGGGACTCCCATTTATGGGCGTCTCCTACGAGCAGTACTTC
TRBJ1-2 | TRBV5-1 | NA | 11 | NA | CASSSVDSYTF | TGCGCCAGCAGCTCCGTGGACAGTTACACCTTC
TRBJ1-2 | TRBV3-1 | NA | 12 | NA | CASSTGHYGYTF | TGTGCCAGCTCGACGGGTCACTATGGCTACACCTTC
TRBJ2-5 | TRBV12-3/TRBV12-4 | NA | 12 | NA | CASRTGEGTQYF | TGTGCCAGCAGGACGGGGGAAGGGACCCAGTACTTC
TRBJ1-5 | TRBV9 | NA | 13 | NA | CASSVDGVTTQHF | TGTGCCAGCAGCGTAGATGGAGTCACCACCCAGCATTTT
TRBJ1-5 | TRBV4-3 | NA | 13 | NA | CASSQEVRKPQHF | TGCGCCAGCAGCCAAGAGGTTAGGAAGCCCCAGCATTTT
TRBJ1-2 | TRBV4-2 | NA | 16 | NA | CASSQGLTTEHYGYTF | TGTGCCAGCAGCCAAGGCTTGACAACTGAGCACTATGGCTACACCTTC
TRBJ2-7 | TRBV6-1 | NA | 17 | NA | CASSGVEAQLSSYEQYF | TGTGCCAGCAGTGGAGTAGAGGCCCAACTTAGCTCCTACGAGCAGTACTTC
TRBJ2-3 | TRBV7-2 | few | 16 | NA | CASSLARGRGTDTQYF | TGTGCCAGCAGCTTAGCGAGGGGCCGGGGCACAGATACGCAGTATTTT
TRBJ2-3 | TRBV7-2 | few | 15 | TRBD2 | CASSPGPGGQNTQYF | TGTGCCAGCAGCCCCGGCCCGGGGGGGCAGAACACGCAGTATTTT
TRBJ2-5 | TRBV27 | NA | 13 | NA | CASSWRAQETQYF | TGTGCCAGCAGTTGGCGAGCGCAAGAGACCCAGTACTTC
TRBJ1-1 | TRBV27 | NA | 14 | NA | CASVQGVGGTEAFF | TGTGCCAGCGTACAGGGAGTGGGGGGGACTGAAGCTTTCTTT
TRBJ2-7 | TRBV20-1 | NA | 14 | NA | CSAREAGAGYEQYF | TGCAGTGCTAGAGAAGCAGGAGCGGGCTACGAGCAGTACTTC
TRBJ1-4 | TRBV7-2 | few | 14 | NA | CASSLFGGTEKLFF | TGTGCCAGCAGCTTATTCGGGGGTACTGAAAAACTGTTTTTT
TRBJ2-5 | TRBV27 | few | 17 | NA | CASSPTNGAGYQETQYF | TGTGCCAGCAGTCCCACTAATGGGGCAGGGTACCAAGAGACCCAGTACTTC
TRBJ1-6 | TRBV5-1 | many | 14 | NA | CASSLATGSSPLHF | TGCGCCAGCAGCTTGGCCACAGGGAGTTCACCCCTCCACTTT
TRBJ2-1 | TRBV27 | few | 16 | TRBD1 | CASSTSQGTPYNEQFF | TGTGCCAGCAGTACATCACAGGGGACACCCTACAATGAGCAGTTCTTC
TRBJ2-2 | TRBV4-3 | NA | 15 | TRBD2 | CASSQEGGGVGELFF | TGCGCCAGCAGCCAAGAAGGCGGGGGGGTCGGGGAGCTGTTTTTT
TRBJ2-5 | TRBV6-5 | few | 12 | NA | CASSRAVGTQYF | TGTGCCAGCAGTCGGGCCGTGGGGACCCAGTACTTC
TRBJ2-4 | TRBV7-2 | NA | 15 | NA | CASSLESQGGDIQYF | TGTGCCAGCAGCTTAGAGAGCCAGGGGGGAGACATTCAGTACTTC
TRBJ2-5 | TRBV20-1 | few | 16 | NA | CSARDVASGPDQTQYF | TGCAGTGCTAGAGATGTGGCCTCCGGGCCAGATCAGACCCAGTACTTC
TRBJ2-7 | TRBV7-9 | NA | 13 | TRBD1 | CASSTQGPYEQYF | TGTGCCAGCAGCACACAGGGGCCCTACGAGCAGTACTTC
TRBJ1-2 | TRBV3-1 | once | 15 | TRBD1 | CATSHLDRGANGYTF | TGTGCCACCAGCCACCTCGACAGGGGCGCGAATGGCTACACCTTC
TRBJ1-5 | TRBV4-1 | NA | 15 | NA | CASSQDSSLNQPQHF | TGCGCCAGCAGCCAAGATTCCAGCCTCAATCAGCCCCAGCATTTT
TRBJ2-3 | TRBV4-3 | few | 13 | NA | CASSQGGTPNKYF | TGCGCCAGCAGCCAAGGGGGGACACCAAACAAGTATTTT
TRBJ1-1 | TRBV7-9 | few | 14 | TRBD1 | CASSPLTGDTEAFF | TGTGCCAGCAGCCCCCTGACAGGGGACACTGAAGCTTTCTTT
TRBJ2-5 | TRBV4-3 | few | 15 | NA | CASSQDHRQKETQYF | TGCGCCAGCAGCCAAGACCACCGACAGAAAGAGACCCAGTACTTC
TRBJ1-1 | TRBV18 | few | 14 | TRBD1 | CASSPETGWTEAFF | TGTGCCAGCTCACCAGAGACAGGGTGGACTGAAGCTTTCTTT
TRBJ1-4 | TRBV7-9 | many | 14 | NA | CASSSYQGNEKLFF | TGTGCCAGCAGCTCGTATCAGGGGAACGAAAAACTGTTTTTT
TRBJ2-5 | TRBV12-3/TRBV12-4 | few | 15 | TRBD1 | CASEAPGQIQETQYF | TGTGCCAGCGAAGCTCCGGGACAGATACAAGAGACCCAGTACTTC
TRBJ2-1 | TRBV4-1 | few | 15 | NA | CASSQDSGTGSEQFF | TGCGCCAGCAGCCAAGATTCCGGGACCGGCAGTGAGCAGTTCTTC
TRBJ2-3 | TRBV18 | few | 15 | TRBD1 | CASSSFQGDTDTQYF | TGTGCCAGCTCGTCCTTCCAGGGGGACACAGATACGCAGTATTTT
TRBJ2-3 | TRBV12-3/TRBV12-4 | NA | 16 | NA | CASSNGLGRGTDTQYF | TGTGCCTCCAGTAACGGGCTGGGTCGGGGCACAGATACGCAGTATTTT
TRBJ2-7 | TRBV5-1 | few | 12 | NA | CASSLGSHEQYF | TGCGCCAGCAGCTTAGGGTCCCACGAGCAGTACTTC
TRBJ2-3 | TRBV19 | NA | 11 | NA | CASQRGGVGYF | TGTGCCAGTCAGAGGGGAGGAGTAGGGTATTTT
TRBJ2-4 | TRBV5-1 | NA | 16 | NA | CASSSGQLLAKNIQYF | TGCGCCAGCAGCTCCGGACAGCTTCTAGCCAAAAACATTCAGTACTTC
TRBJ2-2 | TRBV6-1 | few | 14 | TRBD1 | CASRSQGASGELFF | TGTGCCAGCAGATCCCAGGGGGCGTCCGGGGAGCTGTTTTTT
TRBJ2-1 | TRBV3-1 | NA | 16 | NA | CASNSLGTSSYNEQFF | TGTGCCAGCAACTCCCTGGGGACATCTTCCTACAATGAGCAGTTCTTC
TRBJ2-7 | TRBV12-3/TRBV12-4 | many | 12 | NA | CASSPRLGEQYF | TGTGCCAGCAGTCCCAGACTGGGCGAGCAGTACTTC
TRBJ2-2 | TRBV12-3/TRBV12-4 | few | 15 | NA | CASSFAQVGAGELFF | TGTGCCAGCAGCTTTGCACAGGTTGGGGCCGGGGAGCTGTTTTTT
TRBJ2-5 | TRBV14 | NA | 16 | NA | CASSQDDALGSETQYF | TGTGCCAGCAGCCAAGATGACGCCCTAGGGTCAGAGACCCAGTACTTC
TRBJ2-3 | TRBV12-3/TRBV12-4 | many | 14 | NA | CASSFSGGTDTQYF | TGTGCCAGCAGTTTCTCAGGCGGCACAGATACGCAGTATTTT
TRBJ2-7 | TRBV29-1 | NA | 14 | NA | CSVGNGGHSYEQYF | TGCAGCGTTGGGAACGGGGGTCACTCCTACGAGCAGTACTTC
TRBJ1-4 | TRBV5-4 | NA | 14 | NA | CASSRLAANEKLFF | TGTGCCAGCAGCCGGCTTGCGGCAAATGAAAAACTGTTTTTT
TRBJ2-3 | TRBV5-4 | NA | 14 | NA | CASSLDTRSDTQYF | TGTGCCAGCAGCTTGGACACCCGTTCAGATACGCAGTATTTT
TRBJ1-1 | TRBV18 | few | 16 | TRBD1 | CASSPPRGQGATEAFF | TGTGCCAGCTCACCACCCCGGGGACAGGGGGCTACTGAAGCTTTCTTT
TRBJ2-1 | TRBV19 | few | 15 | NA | CASSISRVPVNEQFF | TGTGCCAGTAGTATATCCAGGGTCCCCGTTAATGAGCAGTTCTTC
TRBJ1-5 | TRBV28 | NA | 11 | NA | CASGGGGPQHF | TGTGCCAGCGGAGGAGGGGGGCCCCAGCATTTT